This T cell receptor (beta chain) originates from a study of technical replicates of blood from a handful of donors. TCRdb keeps only in-frame clones here, not all; method: immunoSEQ multiplex PCR. The sample carries around 67,000 clones, roughly 92% recorded once. The sequence derives from a human donor in good health. The sample consisted of T cells isolated from PBMCs.

DNA of the CDR3: TGTGCCAGCGCAACGGGAGCCGGGGAGCTGTTTTTT. Protein sequence: CASATGAGELFF. V usage is TRBV9 and J usage is TRBJ2-2; D may be TRBD2 (6 bases). The CDR3 has 12 residues. The germline V gene encodes CDR1 SGDLS and CDR2 YYNGEE. Trimming took 7 bases from V and 6 from J, leaving 10 bases between them.